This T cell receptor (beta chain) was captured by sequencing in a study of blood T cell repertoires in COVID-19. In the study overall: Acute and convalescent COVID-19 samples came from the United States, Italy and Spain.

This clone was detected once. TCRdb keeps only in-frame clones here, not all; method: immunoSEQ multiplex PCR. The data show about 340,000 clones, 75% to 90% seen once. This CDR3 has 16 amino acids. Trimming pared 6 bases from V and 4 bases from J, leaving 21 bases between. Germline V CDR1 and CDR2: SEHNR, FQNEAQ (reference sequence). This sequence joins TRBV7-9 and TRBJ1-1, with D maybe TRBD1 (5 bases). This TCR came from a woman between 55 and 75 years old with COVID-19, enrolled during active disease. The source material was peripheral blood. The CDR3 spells CASSPMGRGAGTEAFF. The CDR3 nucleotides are TGTGCCAGCAGTCCAATGGGGCGGGGTGCAGGCACTGAAGCTTTCTTT.